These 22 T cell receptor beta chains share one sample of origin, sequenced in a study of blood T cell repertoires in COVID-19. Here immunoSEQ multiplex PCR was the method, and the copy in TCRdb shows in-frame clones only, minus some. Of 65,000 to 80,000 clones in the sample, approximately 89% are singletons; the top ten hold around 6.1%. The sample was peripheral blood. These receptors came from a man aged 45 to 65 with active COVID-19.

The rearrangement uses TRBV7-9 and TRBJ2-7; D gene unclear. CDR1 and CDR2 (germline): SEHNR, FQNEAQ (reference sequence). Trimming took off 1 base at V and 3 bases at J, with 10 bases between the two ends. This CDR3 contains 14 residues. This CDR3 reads CASSLVLSHYEQYF. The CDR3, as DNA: TGTGCCAGCAGCTTAGTACTAAGCCACTACGAGCAGTACTTC.

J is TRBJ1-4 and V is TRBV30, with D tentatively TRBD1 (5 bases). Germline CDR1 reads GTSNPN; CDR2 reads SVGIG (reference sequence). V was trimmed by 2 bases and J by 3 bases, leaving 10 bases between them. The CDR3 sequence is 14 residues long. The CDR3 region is CAWSRGGSNEKLFF. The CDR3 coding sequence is TGTGCCTGGAGTCGGGGGGGATCTAATGAAAAACTGTTTTTT. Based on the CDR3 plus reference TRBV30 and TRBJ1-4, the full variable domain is SQTIHQWPATLVQPVGSPLSLECTVEGTSNPNLYWYRQAAGRGLQLLFYSVGIGQISSEVPQNLSASRPQDRQFILSSKKLLLSDSGFYLCAWSRGGSNEKLFFGSGTQLSVL.

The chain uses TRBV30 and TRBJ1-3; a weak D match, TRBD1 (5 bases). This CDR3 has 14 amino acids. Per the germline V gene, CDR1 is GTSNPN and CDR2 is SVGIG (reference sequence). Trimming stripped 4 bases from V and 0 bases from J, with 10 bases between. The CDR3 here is CAWNLDTSGNTIYF. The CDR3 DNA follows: TGTGCCTGGAATTTGGACACCTCTGGAAACACCATATATTTT.

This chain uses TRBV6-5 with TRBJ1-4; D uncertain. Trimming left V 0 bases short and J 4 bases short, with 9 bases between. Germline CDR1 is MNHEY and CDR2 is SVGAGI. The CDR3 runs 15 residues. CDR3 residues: CASSYSGEVNEKLFF. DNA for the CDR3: TGTGCCAGCAGTTACTCCGGGGAGGTTAATGAAAAACTGTTTTTT.

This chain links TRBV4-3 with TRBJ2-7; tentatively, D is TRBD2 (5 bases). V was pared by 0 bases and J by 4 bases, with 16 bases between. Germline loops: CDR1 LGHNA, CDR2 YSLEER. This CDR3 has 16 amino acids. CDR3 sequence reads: CASSQDLRATRYEQYF. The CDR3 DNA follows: TGCGCCAGCAGCCAAGATTTGCGGGCTACAAGATACGAGCAGTACTTC.

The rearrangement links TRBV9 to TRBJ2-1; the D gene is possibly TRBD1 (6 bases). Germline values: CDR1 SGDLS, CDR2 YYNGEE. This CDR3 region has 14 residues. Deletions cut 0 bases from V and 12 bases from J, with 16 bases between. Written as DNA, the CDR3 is TGTGCCAGCAGCGTAGGAAGGACAGTGGCAGGGCAGTTCTTC. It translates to CASSVGRTVAGQFF.

The CDR3 DNA reads TGTGCCAGTAGTATCCTAAACCGCGGACAGGGCGGGGAGCTGTTTTTT. Residues: CASSILNRGQGGELFF. The chain uses TRBV19 and TRBJ2-2; 8 positions agree with TRBD1. Germline trimming cut 3 bases from V and 7 bases from J; bases unmatched to any gene: 10. This CDR3 contains 16 residues. Germline V lookup: CDR1 LNHDA, CDR2 SQIVND (reference sequence).

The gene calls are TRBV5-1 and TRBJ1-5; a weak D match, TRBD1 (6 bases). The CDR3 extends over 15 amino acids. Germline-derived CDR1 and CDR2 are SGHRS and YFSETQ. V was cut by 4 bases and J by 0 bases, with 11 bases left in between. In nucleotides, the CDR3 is TGCGCCAGCAGCCCGGGACAAGTTAGCAATCAGCCCCAGCATTTT. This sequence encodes CASSPGQVSNQPQHF.

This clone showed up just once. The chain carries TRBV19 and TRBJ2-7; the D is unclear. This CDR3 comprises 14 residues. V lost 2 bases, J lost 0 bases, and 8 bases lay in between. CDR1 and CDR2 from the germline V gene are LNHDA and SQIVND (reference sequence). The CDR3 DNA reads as TGTGCCAGTAGTATACGGGTTGCCTCCTACGAGCAGTACTTC. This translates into CASSIRVASYEQYF.

CDR3 sequence: CASSPLKLDSYTEAFF. The CDR3 coding sequence is TGTGCCAGCTCACCACTTAAATTAGACAGCTACACTGAAGCTTTCTTT. The chain links TRBV18 to TRBJ1-1; D possibly corresponds to TRBD1 (5 bases). Germline V gene data show CDR1 as KGHSH and CDR2 as LQKENI. The CDR3 is made up of 16 amino acids. Deletions cut 1 base from V and 3 bases from J, with 15 bases between.

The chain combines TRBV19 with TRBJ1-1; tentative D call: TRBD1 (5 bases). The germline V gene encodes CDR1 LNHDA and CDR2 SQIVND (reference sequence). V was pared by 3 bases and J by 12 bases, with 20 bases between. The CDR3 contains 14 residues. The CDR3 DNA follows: TGTGCCAGTAGTATGGGGATGCGGGGCCTATTTCCTTTCTTT. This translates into CASSMGMRGLFPFF.

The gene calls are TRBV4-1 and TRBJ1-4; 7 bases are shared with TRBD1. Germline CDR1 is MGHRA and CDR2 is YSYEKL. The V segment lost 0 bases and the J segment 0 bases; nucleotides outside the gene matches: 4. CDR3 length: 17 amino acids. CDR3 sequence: CASSQDAGTATNEKLFF. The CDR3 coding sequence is TGCGCCAGCAGCCAAGATGCAGGGACAGCAACTAATGAAAAACTGTTTTTT.

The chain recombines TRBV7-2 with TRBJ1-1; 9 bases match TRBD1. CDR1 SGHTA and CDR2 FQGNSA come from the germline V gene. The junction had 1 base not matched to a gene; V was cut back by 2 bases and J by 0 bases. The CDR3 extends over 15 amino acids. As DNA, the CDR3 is TGTGCCAGCAGCTTAACAGGGGGCATGAACACTGAAGCTTTCTTT. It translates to CASSLTGGMNTEAFF.

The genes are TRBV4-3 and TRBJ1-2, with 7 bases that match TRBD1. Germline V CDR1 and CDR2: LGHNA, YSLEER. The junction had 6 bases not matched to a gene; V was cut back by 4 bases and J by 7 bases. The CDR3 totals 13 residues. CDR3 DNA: TGCGCCAGCAGCCCTTCGACAGGGAGTGGCTACACCTTC. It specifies CASSPSTGSGYTF.

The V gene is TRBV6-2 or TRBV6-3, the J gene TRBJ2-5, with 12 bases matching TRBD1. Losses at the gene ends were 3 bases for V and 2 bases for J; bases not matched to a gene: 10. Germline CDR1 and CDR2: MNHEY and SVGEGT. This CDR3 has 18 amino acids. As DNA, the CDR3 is TGTGCCAGCAGTTATCCGGGACAGGGGGCGCCGGCGCAAGAGACCCAGTACTTC. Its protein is CASSYPGQGAPAQETQYF.

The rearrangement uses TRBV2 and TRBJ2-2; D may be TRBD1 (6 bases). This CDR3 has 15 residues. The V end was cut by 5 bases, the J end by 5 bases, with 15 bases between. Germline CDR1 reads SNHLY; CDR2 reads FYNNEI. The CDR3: CASSPQGAPTGELFF. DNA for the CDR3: TGTGCCAGCAGTCCACAGGGAGCTCCTACCGGGGAGCTGTTTTTT.

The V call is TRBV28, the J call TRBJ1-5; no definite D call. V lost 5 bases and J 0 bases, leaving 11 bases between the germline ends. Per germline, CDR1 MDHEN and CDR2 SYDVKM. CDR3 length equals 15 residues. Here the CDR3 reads CASSPGTNSNQPQHF. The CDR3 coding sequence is TGTGCCAGCAGTCCTGGCACTAATAGCAATCAGCCCCAGCATTTT.

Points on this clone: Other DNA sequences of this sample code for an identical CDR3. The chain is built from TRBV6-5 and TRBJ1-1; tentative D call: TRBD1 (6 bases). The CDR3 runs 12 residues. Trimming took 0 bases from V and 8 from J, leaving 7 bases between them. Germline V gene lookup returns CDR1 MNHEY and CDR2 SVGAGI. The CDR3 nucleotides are TGTGCCAGCAGTTACTCGAGGGGGGAAGCTTTCTTT. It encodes CASSYSRGEAFF.

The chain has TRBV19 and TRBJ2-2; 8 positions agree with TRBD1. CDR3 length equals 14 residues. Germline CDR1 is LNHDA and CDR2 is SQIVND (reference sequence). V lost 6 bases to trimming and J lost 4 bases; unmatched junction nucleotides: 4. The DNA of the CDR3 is TGTGCCAGTAGATATACAGGGGGCACCGGGGAGCTGTTTTTT. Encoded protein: CASRYTGGTGELFF.

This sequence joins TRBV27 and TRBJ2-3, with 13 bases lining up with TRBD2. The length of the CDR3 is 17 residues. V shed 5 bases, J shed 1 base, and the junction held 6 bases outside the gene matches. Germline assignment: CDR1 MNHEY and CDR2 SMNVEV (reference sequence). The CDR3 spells CASSLIGLAGGTDTQYF. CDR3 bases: TGTGCCAGCAGTCTAATTGGACTAGCGGGGGGCACAGATACGCAGTATTTT.

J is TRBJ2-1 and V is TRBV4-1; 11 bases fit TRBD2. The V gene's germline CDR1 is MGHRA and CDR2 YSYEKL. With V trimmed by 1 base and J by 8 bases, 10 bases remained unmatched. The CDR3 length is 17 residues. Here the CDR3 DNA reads TGCGCCAGCAGCCAAGGCGAGACTAGCGGGAATTACGATGAGCAGTTCTTC. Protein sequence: CASSQGETSGNYDEQFF.

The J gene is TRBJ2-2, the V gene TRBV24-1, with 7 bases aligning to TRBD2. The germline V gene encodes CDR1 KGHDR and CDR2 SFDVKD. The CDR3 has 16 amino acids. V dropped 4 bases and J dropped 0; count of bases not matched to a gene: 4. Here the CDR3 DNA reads TGTGCCACCAGTGAGAGCGGGGCAGCGAACACCGGGGAGCTGTTTTTT. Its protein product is CATSESGAANTGELFF.